These 6 T cell receptor beta chains were all obtained from the same sample, sequenced in a study of vaccination and CD4 T cells after COVID-19. TCRdb fed the PCR reads into MiXCR, producing one record per CDR3 protein. The sample holds roughly 28,000 distinct CDR3 sequences, around 50% seen once. Time point defined: late sampling 161 to 241 days after vaccination in a few convalescent patients. Sequencing used CD4+ T cells from blood, obtained about 7 months after SARS-CoV-2 vaccination. Source of these receptors: a human donor who had recovered from COVID-19.

V gene TRBV27 combines with J gene TRBJ2-7; 15 bases align to TRBD2. V was pared by 6 bases and J by 2 bases, with 11 bases of the junction left unmatched. Germline V lookup: CDR1 MNHEY, CDR2 SMNVEV (reference sequence). The CDR3 contains 18 residues. CDR3 sequence (DNA): TGTGCCAGCAGACGGGGACTAGCGGGAGGCCTACACACCTACGAGCAGTACTTC. Protein: CASRRGLAGGLHTYEQYF.

This clonotype appeared a few times. This chain's CDR3 is CSARYGTAASGITDTQYF. The CDR3 bases are TGCAGTGCTAGATACGGGACCGCGGCTAGCGGGATCACAGATACGCAGTATTTT. V usage is TRBV20-1 and J usage is TRBJ2-3; 9 positions match TRBD2. The CDR3 contains 18 residues. The trim removed 2 bases at V and 2 bases at J, leaving 14 bases unmatched. Per the germline V gene, CDR1 is DFQATT and CDR2 is SNEGSKA (reference sequence).

The chain joins TRBV20-1 to TRBJ2-5; 7 bases agree with TRBD1. CDR1 and CDR2 (germline): DFQATT, SNEGSKA (reference sequence). This CDR3 has 16 amino acids. The J segment lost 5 bases and the V segment lost 3 bases, leaving 15 bases of the junction unmatched. DNA for the CDR3: TGCAGTGCTAGGTCACTCTTAGGGGGCGACGGGGAGACCCAGTACTTC. As protein: CSARSLLGGDGETQYF.

This clonotype was recorded a few times. This chain joins TRBV20-1 and TRBJ2-5, with a possible D match to TRBD2 (6 bases). The CDR3 covers 15 residues. Germline lookup yields CDR1 DFQATT and CDR2 SNEGSKA (reference sequence). V lost 6 bases to trimming and J lost 4 bases, with 21 bases between them. This chain's CDR3 is CSAESSGGWVETQYF. In nucleotides, the CDR3 is TGCAGTGCCGAGAGTAGCGGAGGGTGGGTAGAGACCCAGTACTTC.

The chain joins TRBV7-6 to TRBJ1-2, with a tentative D call TRBD1 (5 bases). V was pared by 5 bases and J by 4 bases, with 17 bases between. This CDR3 region has 15 residues. Germline lookup yields CDR1 SGHVS and CDR2 FNYEAQ. CDR3 DNA: TGTGCCAGCAGCCTGACCAGGGATGGCACCTATGGCTACACCTTC. Translated: CASSLTRDGTYGYTF.

This clonotype occurred a few times. This chain joins TRBV24-1 and TRBJ2-5; possible D gene TRBD2, 6 bases. Germline V CDR1 and CDR2: KGHDR, SFDVKD. The CDR3 runs 13 residues. V was shortened by 5 bases and J by 4 bases, with 10 bases between the two germline ends. CDR3: CATSAVGGETQYF. Here the CDR3 DNA reads TGTGCCACCAGTGCCGTGGGGGGAGAGACCCAGTACTTC.